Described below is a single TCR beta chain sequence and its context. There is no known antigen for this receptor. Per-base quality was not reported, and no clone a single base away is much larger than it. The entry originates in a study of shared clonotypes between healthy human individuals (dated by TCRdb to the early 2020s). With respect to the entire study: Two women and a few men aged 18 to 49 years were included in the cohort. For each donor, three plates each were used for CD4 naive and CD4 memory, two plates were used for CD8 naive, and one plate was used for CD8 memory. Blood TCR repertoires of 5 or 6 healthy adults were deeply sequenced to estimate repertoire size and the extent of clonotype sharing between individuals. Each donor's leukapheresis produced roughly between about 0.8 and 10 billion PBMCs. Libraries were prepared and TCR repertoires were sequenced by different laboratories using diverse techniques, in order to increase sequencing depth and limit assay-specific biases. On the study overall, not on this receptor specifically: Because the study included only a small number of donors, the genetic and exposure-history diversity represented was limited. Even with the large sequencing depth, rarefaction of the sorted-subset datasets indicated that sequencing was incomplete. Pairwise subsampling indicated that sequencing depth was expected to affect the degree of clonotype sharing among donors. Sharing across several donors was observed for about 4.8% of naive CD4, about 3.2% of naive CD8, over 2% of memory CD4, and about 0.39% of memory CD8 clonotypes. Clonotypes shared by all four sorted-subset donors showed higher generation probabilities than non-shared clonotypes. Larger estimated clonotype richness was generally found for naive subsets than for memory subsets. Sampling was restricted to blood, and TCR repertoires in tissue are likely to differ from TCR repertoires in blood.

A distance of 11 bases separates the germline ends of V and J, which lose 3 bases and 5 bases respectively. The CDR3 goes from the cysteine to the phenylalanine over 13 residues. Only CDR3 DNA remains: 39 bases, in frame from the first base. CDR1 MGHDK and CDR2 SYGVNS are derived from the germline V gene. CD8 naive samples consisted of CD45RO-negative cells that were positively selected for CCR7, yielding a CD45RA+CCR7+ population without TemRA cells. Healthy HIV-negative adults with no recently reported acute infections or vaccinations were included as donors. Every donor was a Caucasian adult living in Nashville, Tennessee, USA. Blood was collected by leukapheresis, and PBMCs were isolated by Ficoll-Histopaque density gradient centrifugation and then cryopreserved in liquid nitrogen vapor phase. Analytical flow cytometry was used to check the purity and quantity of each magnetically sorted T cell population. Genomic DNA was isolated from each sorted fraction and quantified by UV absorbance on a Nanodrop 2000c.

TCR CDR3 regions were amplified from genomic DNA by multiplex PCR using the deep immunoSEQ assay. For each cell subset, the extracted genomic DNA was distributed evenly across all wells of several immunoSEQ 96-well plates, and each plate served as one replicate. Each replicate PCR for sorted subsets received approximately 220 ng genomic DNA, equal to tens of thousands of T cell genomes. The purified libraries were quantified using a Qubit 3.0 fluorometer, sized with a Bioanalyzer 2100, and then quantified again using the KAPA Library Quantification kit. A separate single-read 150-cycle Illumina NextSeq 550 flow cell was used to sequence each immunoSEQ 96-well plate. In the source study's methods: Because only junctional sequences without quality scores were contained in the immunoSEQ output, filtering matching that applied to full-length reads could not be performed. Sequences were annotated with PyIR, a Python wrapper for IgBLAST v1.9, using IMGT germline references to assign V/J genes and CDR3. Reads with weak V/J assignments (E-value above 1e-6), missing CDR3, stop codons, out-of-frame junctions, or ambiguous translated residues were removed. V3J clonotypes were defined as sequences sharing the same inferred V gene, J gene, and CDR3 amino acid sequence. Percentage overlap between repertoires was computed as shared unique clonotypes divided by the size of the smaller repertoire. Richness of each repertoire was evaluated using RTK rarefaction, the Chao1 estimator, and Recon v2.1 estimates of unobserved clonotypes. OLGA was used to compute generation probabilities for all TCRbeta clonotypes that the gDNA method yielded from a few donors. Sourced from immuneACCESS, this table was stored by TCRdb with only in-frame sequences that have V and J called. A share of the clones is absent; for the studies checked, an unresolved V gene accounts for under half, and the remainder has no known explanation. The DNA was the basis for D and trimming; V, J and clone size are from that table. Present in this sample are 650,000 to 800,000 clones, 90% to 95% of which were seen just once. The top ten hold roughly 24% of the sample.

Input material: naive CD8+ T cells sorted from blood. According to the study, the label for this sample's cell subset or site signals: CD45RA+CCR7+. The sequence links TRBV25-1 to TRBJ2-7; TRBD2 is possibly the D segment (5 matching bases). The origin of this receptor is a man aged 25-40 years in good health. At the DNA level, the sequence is TGTGCCAGCAGTGATGCTCGGGGAGACGAGCAGTACTTC. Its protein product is CASSDARGDEQYF.